Given below is one T cell receptor (beta chain) in context. The entry originates in a study of blood T cell repertoires in COVID-19. Sequencing used immunoSEQ multiplex PCR; TCRdb keeps in-frame clones, though not all of them. The table includes about 150,000 clones, roughly 88% detected once. Seattle-derived patients entered the study during active infection and were followed longitudinally. The origin of this receptor is a man aged 18-30 years with COVID-19, enrolled during active disease. Sequencing was performed on peripheral blood.

DNA of the CDR3: TGTGCCAGCAGCCCCCCGACAGGGCGGTGGGCTTTCTTT. It specifies CASSPPTGRWAFF. J is TRBJ1-1 and V is TRBV28, with 7 bases fitting TRBD1. Losses at the gene ends were 6 bases for V and 11 bases for J; bases not matched to a gene: 12. The length of the CDR3 is 13 residues. CDR1 and CDR2 (germline): MDHEN, SYDVKM.